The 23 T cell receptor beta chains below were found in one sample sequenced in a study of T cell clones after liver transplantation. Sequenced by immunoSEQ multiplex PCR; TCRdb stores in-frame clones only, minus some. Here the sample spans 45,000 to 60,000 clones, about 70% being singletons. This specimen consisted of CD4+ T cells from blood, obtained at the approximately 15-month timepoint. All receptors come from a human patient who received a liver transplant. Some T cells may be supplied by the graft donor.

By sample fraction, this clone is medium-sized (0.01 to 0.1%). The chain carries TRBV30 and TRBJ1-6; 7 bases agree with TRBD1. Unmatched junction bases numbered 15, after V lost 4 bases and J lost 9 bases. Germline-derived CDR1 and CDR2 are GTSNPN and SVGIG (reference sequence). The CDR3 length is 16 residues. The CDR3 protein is CAWTGALGGSVSPLHF. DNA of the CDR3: TGTGCCTGGACGGGAGCACTAGGGGGCTCGGTTTCACCCCTCCACTTT.

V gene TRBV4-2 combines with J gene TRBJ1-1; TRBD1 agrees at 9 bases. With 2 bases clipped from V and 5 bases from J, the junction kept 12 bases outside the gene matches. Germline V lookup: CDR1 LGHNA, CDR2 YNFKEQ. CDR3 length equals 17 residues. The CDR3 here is CASSQSRGTGWVTEAFF. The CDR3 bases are TGTGCCAGCAGCCAATCACGAGGGACAGGGTGGGTTACTGAAGCTTTCTTT.

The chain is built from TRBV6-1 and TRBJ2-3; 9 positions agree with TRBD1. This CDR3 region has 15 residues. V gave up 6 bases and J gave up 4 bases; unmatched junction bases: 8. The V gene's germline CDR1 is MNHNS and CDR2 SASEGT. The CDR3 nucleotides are TGTGCCAGCAGATGGGGACAGGGTAATTCAGATACGCAGTATTTT. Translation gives CASRWGQGNSDTQYF.

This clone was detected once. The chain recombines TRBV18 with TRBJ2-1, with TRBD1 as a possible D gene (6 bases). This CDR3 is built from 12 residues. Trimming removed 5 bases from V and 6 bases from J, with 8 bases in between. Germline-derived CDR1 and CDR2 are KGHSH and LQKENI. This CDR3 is CASSGRGNEQFF. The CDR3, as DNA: TGTGCCAGCTCAGGCAGGGGCAATGAGCAGTTCTTC.

CDR3 amino acids: CASSADRQTLGLPQHF. The CDR3, as DNA: TGTGCCAGCAGTGCAGACCGACAGACATTGGGTTTGCCCCAGCATTTT. This sequence joins TRBV6-1 and TRBJ1-5; perhaps TRBD1 as D (5 bases). This CDR3 is built from 16 residues. V was trimmed by 4 bases and J by 9 bases, leaving 22 bases between them. Germline CDR1 reads MNHNS; CDR2 reads SASEGT.

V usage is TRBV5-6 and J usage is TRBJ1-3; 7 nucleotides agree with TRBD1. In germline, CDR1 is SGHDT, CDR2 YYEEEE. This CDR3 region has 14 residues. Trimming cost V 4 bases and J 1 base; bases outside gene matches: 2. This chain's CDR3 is CASSRQGSGNTIYF. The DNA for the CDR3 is TGTGCCAGCAGCAGACAGGGTTCTGGAAACACCATATATTTT. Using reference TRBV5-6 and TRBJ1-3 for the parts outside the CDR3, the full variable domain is DAGVTQSPTHLIKTRGQQVTLRCSPKSGHDTVSWYQQALGQGPQFIFQYYEEEERQRGNFPDRFSGHQFPNYSSELNVNALLLGDSALYLCASSRQGSGNTIYFGEGSWLTVV.

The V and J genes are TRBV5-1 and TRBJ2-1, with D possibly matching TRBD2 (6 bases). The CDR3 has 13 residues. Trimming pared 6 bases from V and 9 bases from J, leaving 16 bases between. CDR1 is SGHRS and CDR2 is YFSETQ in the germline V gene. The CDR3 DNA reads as TGCGCCAGCAATATTGGAGGGATCGGTGAGCAGTTCTTC. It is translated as CASNIGGIGEQFF. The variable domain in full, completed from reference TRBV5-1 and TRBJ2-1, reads KAGVTQTPRYLIKTRGQQVTLSCSPISGHRSVSWYQQTPGQGLQFLFEYFSETQRNKGNFPGRFSGRQFSNSRSEMNVSTLELGDSALYLCASNIGGIGEQFFGPGTRLTVL.

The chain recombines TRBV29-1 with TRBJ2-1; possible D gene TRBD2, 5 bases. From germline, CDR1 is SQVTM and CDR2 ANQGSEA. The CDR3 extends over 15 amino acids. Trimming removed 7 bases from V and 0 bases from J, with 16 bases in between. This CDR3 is CSAREGIFSYNEQFF. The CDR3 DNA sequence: TGCAGCGCCCGCGAGGGTATCTTCTCCTACAATGAGCAGTTCTTC.

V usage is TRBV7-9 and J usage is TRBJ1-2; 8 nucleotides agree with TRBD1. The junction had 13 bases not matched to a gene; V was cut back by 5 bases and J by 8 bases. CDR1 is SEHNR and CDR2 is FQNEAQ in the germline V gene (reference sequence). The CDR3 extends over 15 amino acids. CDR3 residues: CASSQTSTGVGGYTF. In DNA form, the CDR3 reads TGTGCCAGCAGCCAAACATCGACAGGGGTTGGCGGCTACACCTTC.

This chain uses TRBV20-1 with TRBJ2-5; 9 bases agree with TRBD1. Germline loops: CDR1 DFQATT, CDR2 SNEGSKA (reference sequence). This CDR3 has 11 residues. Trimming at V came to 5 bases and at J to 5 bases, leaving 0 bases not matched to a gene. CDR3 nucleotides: TGCAGTGCTGGGACAGGGGAGACCCAGTACTTC. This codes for CSAGTGETQYF.

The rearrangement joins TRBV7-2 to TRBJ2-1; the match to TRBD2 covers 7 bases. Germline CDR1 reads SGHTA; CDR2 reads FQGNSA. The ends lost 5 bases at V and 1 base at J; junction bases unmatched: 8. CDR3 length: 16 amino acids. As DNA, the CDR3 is TGTGCCAGCAGCCAAAGCGGGGCGGTATCCTACAATGAGCAGTTCTTC. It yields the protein CASSQSGAVSYNEQFF. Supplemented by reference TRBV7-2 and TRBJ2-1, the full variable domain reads GAGVSQSPSNKVTEKGKDVELRCDPISGHTALYWYRQSLGQGLEFLIYFQGNSAPDKSGLPSDRFSAERTGGSVSTLTIQRTQQEDSAVYLCASSQSGAVSYNEQFFGPGTRLTVL.

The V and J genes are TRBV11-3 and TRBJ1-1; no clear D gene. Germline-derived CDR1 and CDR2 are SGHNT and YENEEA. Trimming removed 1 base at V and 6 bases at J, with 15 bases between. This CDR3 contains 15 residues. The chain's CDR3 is CASSLVSPKKAEAFF. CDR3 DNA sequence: TGTGCCAGCAGCTTAGTCTCGCCTAAGAAGGCTGAAGCTTTCTTT. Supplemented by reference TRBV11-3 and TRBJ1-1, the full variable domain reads EAGVVQSPRYKIIEKKQPVAFWCNPISGHNTLYWYLQNLGQGPELLIRYENEEAVDDSQLPKDRFSAERLKGVDSTLKIQPAELGDSAVYLCASSLVSPKKAEAFFGQGTRLTVV.

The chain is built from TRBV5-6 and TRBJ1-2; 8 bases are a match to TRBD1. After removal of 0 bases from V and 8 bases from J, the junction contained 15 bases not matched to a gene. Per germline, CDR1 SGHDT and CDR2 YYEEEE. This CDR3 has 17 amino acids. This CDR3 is CASSLVGTGVGSGGYTF. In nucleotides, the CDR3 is TGTGCCAGCAGCTTGGTCGGGACAGGTGTTGGTTCGGGGGGCTACACCTTC.

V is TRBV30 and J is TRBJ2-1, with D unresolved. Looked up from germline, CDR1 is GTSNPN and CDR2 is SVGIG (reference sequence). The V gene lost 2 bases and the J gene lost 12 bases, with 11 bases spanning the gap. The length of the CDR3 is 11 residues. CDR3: CAWSSRVSQFF. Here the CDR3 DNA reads TGTGCCTGGAGTAGTAGGGTTTCGCAGTTCTTC. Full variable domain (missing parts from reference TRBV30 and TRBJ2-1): SQTIHQWPATLVQPVGSPLSLECTVEGTSNPNLYWYRQAAGRGLQLLFYSVGIGQISSEVPQNLSASRPQDRQFILSSKKLLLSDSGFYLCAWSSRVSQFFGPGTRLTVL.

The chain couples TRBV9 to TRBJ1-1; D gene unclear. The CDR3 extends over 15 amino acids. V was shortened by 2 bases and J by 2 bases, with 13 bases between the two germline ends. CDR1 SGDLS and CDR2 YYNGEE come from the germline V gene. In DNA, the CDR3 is TGTGCCAGCAGCGTGTTGTCTCAAGGAAACACTGAAGCTTTCTTT. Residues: CASSVLSQGNTEAFF.

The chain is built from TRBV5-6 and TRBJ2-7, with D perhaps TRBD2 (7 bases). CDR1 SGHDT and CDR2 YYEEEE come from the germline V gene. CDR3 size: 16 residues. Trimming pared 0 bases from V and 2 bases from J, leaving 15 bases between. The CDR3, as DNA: TGTGCCAGCAGCTTGGCGGGGGGCGCGGGCGCCTACGAGCAGTACTTC. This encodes CASSLAGGAGAYEQYF.

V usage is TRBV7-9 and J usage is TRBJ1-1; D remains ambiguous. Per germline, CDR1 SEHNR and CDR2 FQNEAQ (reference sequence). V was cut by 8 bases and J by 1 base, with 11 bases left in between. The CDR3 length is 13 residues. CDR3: CASLWEENTEAFF. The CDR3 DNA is TGTGCCAGCCTTTGGGAAGAGAACACTGAAGCTTTCTTT.

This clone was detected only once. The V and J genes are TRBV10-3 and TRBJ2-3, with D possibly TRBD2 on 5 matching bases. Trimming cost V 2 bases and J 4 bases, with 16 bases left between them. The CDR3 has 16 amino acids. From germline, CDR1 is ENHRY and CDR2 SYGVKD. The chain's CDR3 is CAISETHKGAADTQYF. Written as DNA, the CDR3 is TGTGCCATCAGTGAGACCCATAAGGGAGCGGCAGATACGCAGTATTTT.

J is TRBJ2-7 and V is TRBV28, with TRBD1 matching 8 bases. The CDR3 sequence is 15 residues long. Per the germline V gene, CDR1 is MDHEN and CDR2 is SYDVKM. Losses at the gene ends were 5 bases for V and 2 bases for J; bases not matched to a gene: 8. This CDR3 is CASSPSDRAAYEQYF. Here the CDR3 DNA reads TGTGCCAGCAGTCCGTCGGACAGGGCCGCCTACGAGCAGTACTTC.

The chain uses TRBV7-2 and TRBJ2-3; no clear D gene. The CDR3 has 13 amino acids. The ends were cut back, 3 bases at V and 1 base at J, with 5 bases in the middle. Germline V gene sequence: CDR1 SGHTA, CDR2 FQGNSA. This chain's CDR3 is CASSLPGTDTQYF. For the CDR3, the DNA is TGTGCCAGCAGCTTGCCCGGCACAGATACGCAGTATTTT.

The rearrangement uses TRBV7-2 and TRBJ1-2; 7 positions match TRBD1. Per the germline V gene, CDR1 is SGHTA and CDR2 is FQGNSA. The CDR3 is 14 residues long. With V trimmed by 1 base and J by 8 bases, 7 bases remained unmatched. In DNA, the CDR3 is TGTGCCAGCAGCTTAGGTGACAGGGTGGAGGGCTACACCTTC. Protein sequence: CASSLGDRVEGYTF. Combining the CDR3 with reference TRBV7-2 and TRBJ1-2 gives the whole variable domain GAGVSQSPSNKVTEKGKDVELRCDPISGHTALYWYRQSLGQGLEFLIYFQGNSAPDKSGLPSDRFSAERTGGSVSTLTIQRTQQEDSAVYLCASSLGDRVEGYTFGSGTRLTVV.

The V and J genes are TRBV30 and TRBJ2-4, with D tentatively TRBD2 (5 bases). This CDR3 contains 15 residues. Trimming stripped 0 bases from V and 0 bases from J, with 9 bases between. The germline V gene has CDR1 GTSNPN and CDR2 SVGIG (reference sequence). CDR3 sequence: CAWSVFGLAKNIQYF. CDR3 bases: TGTGCCTGGAGTGTTTTTGGACTAGCCAAAAACATTCAGTACTTC.

CDR3 region: CASSSSGQGAIGELFF. In nucleotides, the CDR3 is TGTGCCAGCAGCTCCTCGGGACAGGGGGCGATCGGGGAGCTGTTTTTT. This rearrangement joins TRBV5-4 to TRBJ2-2, with 12 bases aligning to TRBD1. CDR3 length equals 16 residues. The V and J ends lost 3 bases and 7 bases, in that order; junction bases with no gene match: 7. CDR1 and CDR2 (germline): SGHNT, YYREEE (reference sequence).